The 11 T cell receptor beta chains below come from one sample, sequenced in a study of T-cell memory formation after mild COVID-19. Each CDR3 protein is one row after TCRdb ran MiXCR on the 5' RACE reads. Of about 410,000 distinct CDR3 sequences listed, 18% were seen once; the top ten hold roughly 21%. Sequencing was done on a sample of PBMCs or a T cell subset sorted from them (not recorded which). The source of these receptors is a man younger than 35 who had mild COVID-19 (a few samples of this study predate the infection). Cell type and time point are not known.

The CDR3 DNA reads TGTGCCAGCGTGGGGGACGGGAGCTCTGGAAACACCATATATTTT. It yields the protein CASVGDGSSGNTIYF. V usage is TRBV7-9 and J usage is TRBJ1-3; a weak D match, TRBD1 (5 bases). V lost 8 bases to trimming and J lost 0 bases, with 14 bases between them. This CDR3 is built from 15 residues. CDR1 and CDR2 from the germline V gene are SEHNR and FQNEAQ (reference sequence).

This chain joins TRBV7-2 and TRBJ1-5; no clear D gene. Germline CDR1 SGHTA, CDR2 FQGNSA. The length of the CDR3 is 14 residues. V was clipped by 2 bases and J by 7 bases, with 12 bases between them. The CDR3 DNA sequence: TGTGCCAGCAGCTTAAGGACGGGGAACCAGCCCCAGCATTTT. Translation: CASSLRTGNQPQHF. Looking up the rest from reference TRBV7-2 and TRBJ1-5 gives the full variable domain: GAGVSQSPSNKVTEKGKDVELRCDPISGHTALYWYRQSLGQGLEFLIYFQGNSAPDKSGLPSDRFSAERTGGSVSTLTIQRTQQEDSAVYLCASSLRTGNQPQHFGDGTRLSIL.

A few counts support this clonotype. The chain couples TRBV12-5 to TRBJ2-3, with a weak D call TRBD1 (6 bases). V was shortened by 6 bases and J by 0 bases, with 10 bases between the two germline ends. CDR3 size: 14 residues. Germline V gives CDR1 LGHNT, CDR2 FRNRAP. Written as DNA, the CDR3 is TGTGCTAGTGGACAGGGATCGAGCACAGATACGCAGTATTTT. This sequence encodes CASGQGSSTDTQYF.

This chain uses TRBV4-1 with TRBJ1-4; D is unclear. CDR3 size: 14 residues. Germline V CDR1 and CDR2: MGHRA, YSYEKL. Trimming pared 1 base from V and 7 bases from J, leaving 10 bases between. The CDR3 sequence: CASSQGVGSEKLFF. The CDR3 coding sequence is TGCGCCAGCAGCCAAGGCGTAGGGAGTGAAAAACTGTTTTTT.

This rearrangement joins TRBV5-1 to TRBJ2-7, with a tentative D call TRBD1 (5 bases). The CDR3 contains 17 residues. The V end lost 0 bases, the J end lost 0 bases, and 16 bases lay between the germline ends. In germline, CDR1 is SGHRS, CDR2 YFSETQ. The CDR3 bases are TGCGCCAGCAGCTTGGCCGACCAGGGCCTCAGCTCCTACGAGCAGTACTTC. Protein sequence: CASSLADQGLSSYEQYF.

This sequence joins TRBV7-6 and TRBJ1-3; D remains ambiguous. Trimming took off 5 bases at V and 0 bases at J, with 11 bases between the two ends. In germline, CDR1 is SGHVS, CDR2 FNYEAQ. The CDR3 extends over 15 amino acids. CDR3 residues: CASSEGSSSGNTIYF. In DNA form, the CDR3 reads TGTGCCAGCAGCGAGGGCTCATCCTCTGGAAACACCATATATTTT.

The V call is TRBV5-1, the J call TRBJ2-1; D remains ambiguous. V gave up 9 bases and J gave up 5 bases, with 18 bases separating them. CDR1 SGHRS and CDR2 YFSETQ come from the germline V gene. The CDR3 has 14 residues. CDR3 sequence reads: CATQAGPSNNEQFF. The CDR3 nucleotides are TGCGCCACCCAGGCTGGGCCGAGTAACAATGAGCAGTTCTTC. The full variable domain, its missing parts supplied by reference TRBV5-1 and TRBJ2-1, is KAGVTQTPRYLIKTRGQQVTLSCSPISGHRSVSWYQQTPGQGLQFLFEYFSETQRNKGNFPGRFSGRQFSNSRSEMNVSTLELGDSALYLCATQAGPSNNEQFFGPGTRLTVL.

This chain joins TRBV5-1 and TRBJ2-7; unclear D gene. This CDR3 is built from 14 residues. Trimming cost V 0 bases and J 7 bases, with 14 bases left between them. The germline gives CDR1 SGHRS, CDR2 YFSETQ. CDR3 sequence (DNA): TGCGCCAGCAGCTTGGACCGCTCCCTGGGGGAGCAGTACTTC. Its translation: CASSLDRSLGEQYF.

This clonotype was detected only a few times. The V gene is TRBV4-1, the J gene TRBJ2-3, with D hard to call. With 4 bases removed from V and 4 bases from J, the gap between germline ends came to 9 bases. The CDR3 consists of 13 residues. From germline, CDR1 is MGHRA and CDR2 YSYEKL. As DNA, the CDR3 is TGCGCCAGCAGCCTGAGCAGTTCAGATACGCAGTATTTT. The encoded protein is CASSLSSSDTQYF.

This sequence joins TRBV18 and TRBJ2-7; D might be TRBD1 or TRBD2, each matching 5 bases. This CDR3 spans 14 amino acids. Germline CDR1 is KGHSH and CDR2 is LQKENI. V gave up 3 bases and J gave up 1 base, with 10 bases separating them. In DNA, the CDR3 is TGTGCCAGCTCACCGGGGACCTTTTCCTACGAGCAGTACGTC. Its translation: CASSPGTFSYEQYV.

This clonotype occurred many times. The chain has TRBV6-5 and TRBJ1-1, with D hard to call. With 3 bases removed from V and 1 base from J, the gap between germline ends came to 6 bases. Looked up from germline, CDR1 is MNHEY and CDR2 is SVGAGI. CDR3 length: 13 residues. CDR3 region: CASSYGENTEAFF. DNA of the CDR3: TGTGCCAGCAGTTATGGTGAGAACACTGAAGCTTTCTTT.